This paragraph covers one T cell receptor (beta chain) sequence. The antigen remains undetermined. This entry is derived from a study of vaccination effects on CD4 cells after COVID-19. Study as a whole: Participants each got two BNT162b2 or mRNA-1273 vaccine doses. Peptides at roughly 10 ug/ml and IL-2 at about 9.8 IU/ml were added to about 2 million PBMC per well.

Isolation of CD4+ T cells took place after 10 days of culture. Half the medium was replaced with IL-2 medium on days 3 and 7. With 4 bases clipped from V and 4 bases from J, the junction kept 3 bases outside the gene matches. This CDR3 region has 14 residues. Germline V gives CDR1 SGHTS, CDR2 YDEGEE. General study results and limits: Infection- and vaccine-induced clones contracted markedly late after vaccination.

Clones were read by immunoSEQ multiplex PCR, and TCRdb kept only the in-frame ones, dropping some. The profile shows 70,000 to 85,000 clones, 77% of them singletons. Specimen: CD4+ T cells from PBMCs cultured without peptide, collected before COVID-19 vaccination. The chain has TRBV5-8 and TRBJ1-5, with 9 nucleotides matching TRBD1. The sequence came from a human donor who received a COVID-19 vaccine. The CDR3 region is CASSPTGGNQPQHF. The DNA of the CDR3 is TGTGCCAGCAGCCCGACAGGGGGGAATCAGCCCCAGCATTTT.